These T cell receptor beta chains were read from a single sample in a study of cytomegalovirus exposure and HLA in healthy donors. Sequencing was performed with immunoSEQ multiplex PCR; in TCRdb, only in-frame clones are kept and a portion is missing. The sample records 120,000 to 150,000 clones, around three quarters being singletons. The sample comprised PBMCs. Every receptor here comes from a man aged 35-49 years in good health and CMV-seropositive. Both conserved end residues are part of each CDR3. A D gene is named only where the DNA matches it firmly. Clone size is stated in some rows and not others, as once, few, many or a class when expanded.

clone_size j_call v_call d_call cdr3_aa cdr3_nt
- TRBJ2-5 TRBV9 TRBD1 CASSVGTAGKETQYF TGTGCCAGCAGCGTTGGGACAGCCGGAAAGGAGACCCAGTACTTC
- TRBJ1-1 TRBV10-2 - CASSEYQMNTEAFF TGCGCCAGCAGTGAGTATCAGATGAACACTGAAGCTTTCTTT
- TRBJ1-3 TRBV18 - CASSPVYGTDSGNTIYF TGTGCCAGCTCACCAGTGTATGGCACCGACTCTGGAAACACCATATATTTT
few TRBJ1-4 TRBV10-3 - CAISESRREGNEKLFF TGTGCCATCAGTGAGTCGCGCAGGGAGGGTAATGAAAAACTGTTTTTT
- TRBJ2-7 TRBV7-2 TRBD1 CASSFDRGSYEQYF TGTGCCAGCAGCTTTGACAGGGGGTCCTACGAGCAGTACTTC
- TRBJ2-7 TRBV27 - CASSFSGLSLYEQYF TGTGCCAGCAGTTTTAGCGGACTCTCACTCTACGAGCAGTACTTC
- TRBJ1-6 TRBV7-9 TRBD1 CASSFGRQGHNSPLHF TGTGCCAGCAGCTTTGGGCGACAGGGACATAATTCACCCCTCCACTTT
- TRBJ2-1 TRBV10-2 - CASTPDWVGRNEQFF TGCGCCAGCACCCCGGACTGGGTGGGGAGGAATGAGCAGTTCTTC
- TRBJ2-5 TRBV10-3 TRBD2 CAISESSGRGQYF TGTGCCATCAGTGAGTCTAGCGGGAGGGGCCAGTACTTC
- TRBJ2-7 TRBV28 TRBD2 CASSSTSGRAIEQYF TGTGCCAGCAGTTCAACTAGCGGGAGGGCAATAGAGCAGTACTTC
- TRBJ2-7 TRBV11-2 - CASSLGSYEQYF TGTGCCAGCAGCTTAGGTAGCTACGAGCAGTACTTC
- TRBJ1-5 TRBV28 - CASPPRRAPDQPQHF TGTGCCAGCCCACCCAGGAGGGCTCCGGACCAGCCCCAGCATTTT
- TRBJ1-2 TRBV14 TRBD1 CASSQGTGTGGTF TGTGCCAGCAGCCAGGGTACCGGGACAGGGGGCACCTTC
- TRBJ2-1 TRBV18 TRBD1 CASSAGTGKYNEQFF TGTGCCAGCTCAGCCGGGACAGGGAAGTACAATGAGCAGTTCTTC
few TRBJ2-2 TRBV21-1 - CASSADGTGNTGELFF TGTGCCAGCAGCGCGGACGGGACAGGGAACACCGGGGAGCTGTTTTTT
- TRBJ1-1 TRBV5-6 TRBD1 CASRGTGRTEAFF TGTGCCAGCAGGGGGACAGGGAGGACTGAAGCTTTCTTT
- TRBJ2-3 TRBV4-3 TRBD2 CASSQAGGPGDTQYF TGCGCCAGCAGCCAAGCGGGAGGGCCAGGAGATACGCAGTATTTT
- TRBJ2-5 TRBV9 - CASSVGDWDQETQYF TGTGCCAGCAGCGTTGGGGACTGGGACCAAGAGACCCAGTACTTC
- TRBJ2-3 TRBV29-1 - CSVARTGSPDTQYF TGCAGCGTTGCGAGAACGGGGAGCCCAGATACGCAGTATTTT
few TRBJ2-7 TRBV7-8 - CASSLSSRAGEQYF TGTGCCAGCAGCTTATCCTCCCGGGCGGGCGAGCAGTACTTC
- TRBJ2-3 TRBV27 TRBD1 CASSLLDNRGQRGFHTQYF TGTGCCAGCAGTTTATTAGACAATCGGGGACAGAGGGGGTTTCATACGCAGTATTTT
- TRBJ1-1 TRBV4-1 TRBD1 CASSQAMSGQMNTEAFF TGCGCCAGCAGCCAAGCCATGTCGGGACAGATGAACACTGAAGCTTTCTTT
once TRBJ2-5 TRBV5-5 TRBD1 CASSLGQEQETQYF TGTGCCAGCAGCTTAGGACAGGAGCAAGAGACCCAGTACTTC
- TRBJ2-7 TRBV9 - CASSSSPSSYEQYF TGTGCCAGCAGCTCATCACCGAGCTCCTACGAGCAGTACTTC
- TRBJ1-2 TRBV6-6 - CASSYSRIGRETGYTF TGTGCCAGCAGTTACTCCCGGATCGGAAGGGAGACTGGCTACACCTTC
- TRBJ2-1 TRBV4-3 - CASSQDWGTPEQFF TGCGCCAGCAGCCAAGATTGGGGGACTCCAGAGCAGTTCTTC
- TRBJ1-4 TRBV10-3 - CAIRAGEDEKLFF TGTGCCATCAGGGCGGGGGAGGATGAAAAACTGTTTTTT
- TRBJ1-2 TRBV10-3 TRBD1 CAISEGTGGLYGYTF TGTGCCATCAGTGAGGGGACAGGGGGCCTCTATGGCTACACCTTC
- TRBJ2-1 TRBV5-1 - CASSLGTYYNEQFF TGCGCCAGCAGCTTGGGAACTTACTACAATGAGCAGTTCTTC
- TRBJ2-2 TRBV6-4 TRBD2 CASSPSGSHTGELFF TGTGCCAGCAGTCCTAGCGGGAGCCACACCGGGGAGCTGTTTTTT
- TRBJ1-1 TRBV15 - CATSRDLIEGTEAFF TGTGCCACCAGCAGAGATTTGATAGAGGGCACTGAAGCTTTCTTT
- TRBJ1-2 TRBV5-4 - CASSSPDYGYTF TGTGCCAGCAGCTCCCCCGACTATGGCTACACCTTC
- TRBJ2-3 TRBV5-1 TRBD2 CATGLAGDTQYF TGCGCCACCGGACTAGCCGGAGATACGCAGTATTTT
- TRBJ2-6 TRBV2 - CASDPRDSGANGLTF TGTGCCAGCGACCCGAGGGACTCTGGGGCCAACGGCCTGACTTTC
- TRBJ1-1 TRBV7-9 TRBD1 CASSFWTGVGTEAFF TGTGCCAGCAGCTTTTGGACAGGGGTAGGCACTGAAGCTTTCTTT
- TRBJ2-2 TRBV5-6 - CASSLAPNTGELFF TGTGCCAGCAGCTTAGCCCCGAACACCGGGGAGCTGTTTTTT
- TRBJ1-5 TRBV7-8 - CASSLGAGTQRNQPQHF TGTGCCAGCAGCTTAGGGGCCGGGACACAACGCAATCAGCCCCAGCATTTT
- TRBJ2-7 TRBV11-2 TRBD2 CASSLSSSGSHYEQYF TGTGCCAGCAGCTTAAGTTCGAGCGGGAGTCACTACGAGCAGTACTTC
- TRBJ2-7 TRBV27 TRBD2 CAGSISAGSSYEQYF TGTGCCGGCAGTATCTCAGCGGGGAGCTCCTACGAGCAGTACTTC
once TRBJ2-2 TRBV28 - CASSGRDRSSGELFF TGTGCCAGCAGTGGGCGGGACCGGTCGTCCGGGGAGCTGTTTTTT
few TRBJ1-6 TRBV6-6 TRBD1 CASSLTGTANSPLHF TGTGCCAGCAGTCTCACAGGGACAGCTAATTCACCCCTCCACTTT
few TRBJ2-1 TRBV19 TRBD2 CASSTDTSGRAWNEQFF TGTGCCAGTAGTACGGATACTAGCGGGAGGGCCTGGAATGAGCAGTTCTTC
- TRBJ2-7 TRBV23-1 TRBD2 CASMQGGYEQYF TGCGCCAGCATGCAGGGAGGGTACGAGCAGTACTTC
- TRBJ2-7 TRBV7-2 TRBD1 CASSSTGAPREQYF TGTGCCAGCAGCTCGACAGGGGCCCCTAGGGAGCAGTACTTC
- TRBJ1-2 TRBV6-5 - CASRQKLYGYTF TGTGCCAGCAGACAGAAACTTTATGGCTACACCTTC
- TRBJ2-1 TRBV5-1 TRBD1 CASSTGGNSYNEQFF TGCGCCAGCAGTACAGGGGGCAACTCCTACAATGAGCAGTTCTTC
- TRBJ1-1 TRBV5-1 - CASSFAENTEAFF TGCGCCAGCAGCTTCGCAGAAAACACTGAAGCTTTCTTT
- TRBJ1-1 TRBV10-2 TRBD1 CASSEQGMNTEAFF TGCGCCAGCAGTGAACAGGGGATGAACACTGAAGCTTTCTTT
- TRBJ2-7 TRBV7-2 TRBD1 CASSRAAGGVDEQYF TGTGCCAGCAGCCGGGCGGCAGGGGGCGTCGACGAGCAGTACTTC
few TRBJ2-2 TRBV13 - CASSLEVTPGDTGELFF TGTGCCAGCAGCTTAGAAGTGACACCAGGGGACACCGGGGAGCTGTTTTTT
once TRBJ2-7 TRBV13 TRBD2 CASSQGLAAYEQYF TGTGCCAGCAGCCAGGGACTAGCGGCCTACGAGCAGTACTTC
- TRBJ2-4 TRBV7-2 - CASSQTGRNIQYF TGTGCCAGCAGCCAGACAGGGAGGAACATTCAGTACTTC
- TRBJ2-1 TRBV19 TRBD2 CASSKPAGDHNEQFF TGTGCCAGTAGTAAGCCAGCGGGAGACCACAATGAGCAGTTCTTC
- TRBJ1-4 TRBV10-3 TRBD1 CAIRGQGLGEKLFF TGTGCCATCAGAGGACAGGGTTTGGGTGAAAAACTGTTTTTT
few TRBJ2-1 TRBV7-8 TRBD2 CASSSRRLAGGPGEQFF TGTGCCAGCAGCTCCCGTAGACTAGCGGGAGGGCCAGGGGAGCAGTTCTTC